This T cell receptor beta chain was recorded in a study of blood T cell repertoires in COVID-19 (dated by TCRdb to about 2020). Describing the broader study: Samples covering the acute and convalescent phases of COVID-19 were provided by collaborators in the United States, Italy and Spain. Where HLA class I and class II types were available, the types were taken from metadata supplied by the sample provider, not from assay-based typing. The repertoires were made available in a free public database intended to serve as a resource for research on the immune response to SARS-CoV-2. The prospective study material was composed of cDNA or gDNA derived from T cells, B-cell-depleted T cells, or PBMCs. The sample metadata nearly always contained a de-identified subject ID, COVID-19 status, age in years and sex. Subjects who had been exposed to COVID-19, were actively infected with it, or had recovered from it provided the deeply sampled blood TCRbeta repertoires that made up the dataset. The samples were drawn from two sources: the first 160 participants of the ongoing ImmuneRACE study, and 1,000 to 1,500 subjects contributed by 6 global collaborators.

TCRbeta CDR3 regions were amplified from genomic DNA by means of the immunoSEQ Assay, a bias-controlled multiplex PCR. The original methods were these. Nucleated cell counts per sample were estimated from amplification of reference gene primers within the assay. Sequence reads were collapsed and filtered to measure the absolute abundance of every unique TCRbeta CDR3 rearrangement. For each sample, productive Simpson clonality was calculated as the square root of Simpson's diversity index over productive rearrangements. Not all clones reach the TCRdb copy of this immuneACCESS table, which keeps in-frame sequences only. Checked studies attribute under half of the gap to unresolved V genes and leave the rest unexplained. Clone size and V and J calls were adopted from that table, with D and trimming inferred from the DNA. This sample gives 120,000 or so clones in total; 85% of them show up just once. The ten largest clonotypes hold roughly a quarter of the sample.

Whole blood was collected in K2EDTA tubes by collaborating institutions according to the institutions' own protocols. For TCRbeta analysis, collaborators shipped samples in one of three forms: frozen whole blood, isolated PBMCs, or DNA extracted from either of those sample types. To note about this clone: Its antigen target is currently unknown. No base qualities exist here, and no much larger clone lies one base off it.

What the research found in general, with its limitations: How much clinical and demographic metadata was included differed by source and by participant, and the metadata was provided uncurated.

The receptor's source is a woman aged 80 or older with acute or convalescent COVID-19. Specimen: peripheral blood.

The bases are TGTGCCATCAACTCCGGGACTCAGGGCACTGAAGCTTTCTTT. It codes for CAINSGTQGTEAFF. Recombination linked TRBV10-3 to TRBJ1-1; the D gene is perhaps TRBD1, on 5 matching bases. The CDR3 runs 14 amino acids, cysteine and phenylalanine included. The kept DNA is CDR3 alone, 42 bases in frame from the first base. The CDR1 and CDR2 encoded by the germline V gene are ENHRY and SYGVKD. V gives up 7 bases and J gives up 4 bases, and the segment between their germline ends measures 16 bases.